Reported below is one T cell receptor beta chain. The sample belongs to a study of OX40 agonist ivuxolimab in advanced cancers. The method was immunoSEQ multiplex PCR; TCRdb's version includes in-frame clones alone and lacks a portion of them. This table holds some 90,000 clones, about 90% found once. CDR3 length: 15 residues. V lost 7 bases, J lost 0 bases, and 17 bases lay in between. Germline V gene lookup returns CDR1 SGDLS and CDR2 YYNGEE. This material consisted of CD4+ or CD8+ T cells sorted from blood, taken in a trial of the OX40 agonist ivuxolimab. The V call is TRBV9, the J call TRBJ2-7; a possible D gene is TRBD1 (6 bases). This TCR came from an adult with an advanced solid tumor such as melanoma, head and neck, liver or kidney cancer. The CDR3 region has the DNA TGTGCCAGCTCCCGTGGGGGCGTGAGCTCCTACGAGCAGTACTTC. Translation: CASSRGGVSSYEQYF.